A selection of T cell receptor beta chains follows, all from one sample in a study of T-cell reconstitution after alpha-beta-depleted transplantation in children. TCRdb passed the PCR reads through MiXCR, listing each CDR3 protein once. The sample holds some 350,000 distinct CDR3 sequences, around a tenth seen once. The input for sequencing was PBMCs from the stem cell graft donor, taken from the stem cell graft. These receptors all stem from a human donor who donated a stem cell graft to a child with acute lymphoblastic leukemia. Both conserved end residues are part of each CDR3. The D gene is left open where the match is weak. Clone size is given for some rows only: seen once, a few or many times, or a class if the clone is expanded.

CDR3 protein: CASSLIRFMGYNEQFF; CDR3 DNA: TGTGCCAGCAGTCTTATCCGGTTTATGGGTTACAATGAGCAGTTCTTC; V gene: TRBV27; clone size: -; D gene: -; J gene: TRBJ2-1
CDR3 protein: CASSQGGKNIQYF; CDR3 DNA: TGTGCCAGCAGCCAGGGGGGGAAGAACATTCAGTACTTC; V gene: TRBV7-9; clone size: few; D gene: -; J gene: TRBJ2-4
CDR3 protein: CASSLIGTAEAFF; CDR3 DNA: TGTGCCAGCAGCCTTATAGGAACGGCTGAAGCTTTCTTT; V gene: TRBV7-8; clone size: many; D gene: -; J gene: TRBJ1-1
CDR3 protein: CASSKGPGELFF; CDR3 DNA: TGTGCCAGCAGCAAAGGTCCCGGGGAGCTGTTTTTT; V gene: TRBV12-3/TRBV12-4; clone size: -; D gene: -; J gene: TRBJ2-2
CDR3 protein: CASSFGQGGEQYF; CDR3 DNA: TGTGCCAGCAGCTTCGGACAGGGCGGCGAGCAGTACTTC; V gene: TRBV7-9; clone size: -; D gene: TRBD1; J gene: TRBJ2-7
CDR3 protein: CASSFAGVSYNEQFF; CDR3 DNA: TGTGCCAGCAGCTTTGCGGGAGTTTCCTACAATGAGCAGTTCTTC; V gene: TRBV11-2; clone size: many; D gene: TRBD2; J gene: TRBJ2-1
CDR3 protein: CASSPTDTNTGELFF; CDR3 DNA: TGTGCCAGCAGCCCGACGGACACGAACACCGGGGAGCTGTTTTTT; V gene: TRBV7-8; clone size: -; D gene: -; J gene: TRBJ2-2
CDR3 protein: CSVCREERETQYF; CDR3 DNA: TGCAGCGTTTGTAGGGAAGAGAGGGAGACCCAGTACTTC; V gene: TRBV29-1; clone size: -; D gene: -; J gene: TRBJ2-5
CDR3 protein: CASSPGPTESYEQYF; CDR3 DNA: TGTGCCAGCAGCCCAGGTCCTACGGAGTCCTACGAGCAGTACTTC; V gene: TRBV27; clone size: -; D gene: -; J gene: TRBJ2-7
CDR3 protein: CASSGGHLSNSQYF; CDR3 DNA: TGCGCCAGCAGCGGAGGACACTTGTCAAACAGTCAGTACTTC; V gene: TRBV5-1; clone size: -; D gene: -; J gene: TRBJ2-4
CDR3 protein: CSARDRDYARNTEAFF; CDR3 DNA: TGCAGTGCTAGAGATCGGGACTATGCCAGGAACACTGAAGCTTTCTTT; V gene: TRBV20-1; clone size: many; D gene: -; J gene: TRBJ1-1
CDR3 protein: CASGTGQRIVGNTIYF; CDR3 DNA: TGTGCCAGCGGAACGGGACAGAGGATTGTCGGAAACACCATATATTTT; V gene: TRBV11-1; clone size: few; D gene: TRBD1; J gene: TRBJ1-3
CDR3 protein: CASRTGTSNYGYTF; CDR3 DNA: TGTGCCAGCAGAACCGGGACGTCCAACTATGGCTACACCTTC; V gene: TRBV6-1; clone size: once; D gene: -; J gene: TRBJ1-2
CDR3 protein: CASSPPGGMNTEAFF; CDR3 DNA: TGTGCCAGCAGTCCCCCCGGGGGAATGAACACTGAAGCTTTCTTT; V gene: TRBV6-5; clone size: many; D gene: -; J gene: TRBJ1-1
CDR3 protein: CASSLAGGTGAEAFF; CDR3 DNA: TGTGCCAGCAGCTTAGCGGGGGGGACAGGGGCTGAAGCTTTCTTT; V gene: TRBV7-2; clone size: -; D gene: TRBD1; J gene: TRBJ1-1
CDR3 protein: CASRGQGGTGELFF; CDR3 DNA: TGTGCCAGCAGAGGACAGGGAGGGACCGGGGAGCTGTTTTTT; V gene: TRBV7-2; clone size: few; D gene: -; J gene: TRBJ2-2
CDR3 protein: CAPQRGRGPEGLDQPQHF; CDR3 DNA: TGCGCCCCCCAACGGGGCAGGGGGCCCGAAGGTCTAGATCAGCCCCAGCATTTT; V gene: TRBV10-2; clone size: -; D gene: TRBD1; J gene: TRBJ1-5
CDR3 protein: CATSRTSPLYNEQFF; CDR3 DNA: TGTGCCACCAGTCGTACTAGCCCCCTCTACAATGAGCAGTTCTTC; V gene: TRBV24-1; clone size: few; D gene: -; J gene: TRBJ2-1
CDR3 protein: CASGWVGSTDTQYF; CDR3 DNA: TGTGCCAGCGGATGGGTGGGGAGCACAGATACGCAGTATTTT; V gene: TRBV28; clone size: many; D gene: -; J gene: TRBJ2-3
CDR3 protein: CSAGLAARGDEQFF; CDR3 DNA: TGCAGTGCTGGGCTAGCGGCAAGAGGCGATGAGCAGTTCTTC; V gene: TRBV20-1; clone size: many; D gene: TRBD2; J gene: TRBJ2-1
CDR3 protein: CAIQGARTEAFF; CDR3 DNA: TGTGCCATCCAGGGGGCGCGCACTGAAGCTTTCTTT; V gene: TRBV10-3; clone size: few; D gene: TRBD1; J gene: TRBJ1-1
CDR3 protein: CASHRQGADTQYF; CDR3 DNA: TGTGCCAGCCATAGACAGGGGGCAGATACGCAGTATTTT; V gene: TRBV6-1; clone size: few; D gene: TRBD1; J gene: TRBJ2-3